The entry below gives a single TCR beta chain sequence along with its context. The sample belongs to a study of blood T cell repertoires in COVID-19. Study at large: In each case, the material was cDNA or gDNA derived from T cells, B-cell-depleted T cells, or PBMCs.

Data came from immunoSEQ multiplex PCR; TCRdb stores just in-frame clones and leaves some out. The sample lists over 300,000 clones, about 90% seen once, with 5% to 7% in the top ten. This CDR3 comprises 11 residues. Trimming removed 10 bases from V and 6 bases from J, with 13 bases in between. In germline, CDR1 is SEHNR, CDR2 FQNEAQ (reference sequence). The source material was peripheral blood. This clonotype was sampled from a man aged 18-30 years who had recovered from COVID-19. This sequence joins TRBV7-9 and TRBJ2-7; D perhaps matches TRBD1 (6 bases). The chain's CDR3 is CAIDRPGEQYF. The DNA of the CDR3 is TGTGCCATCGACAGGCCCGGCGAGCAGTACTTC.